These 2 T cell receptor beta chains originate from one sample sequenced in a study of TIL therapy for anti-PD-1-resistant metastatic lung cancer. Sequencing used immunoSEQ v3. The table came from immunoSEQ multiplex PCR; TCRdb's copy has only in-frame clones and leaves some out. The sample has about 60,000 clones, 80% to 90% seen once; the top ten hold 2.5% to 3%. Time point of the sample: pre-treatment sample, taken before nivolumab and TIL therapy. The sample in question was blood, obtained at baseline. Receptors originate from a person aged 30 to 80 with non-small cell lung cancer.

In DNA form, the CDR3 reads TGTGCCATCAGTGGGTCCTCTGCAACGAGCTCCTACAATGAGCAGTTCTTC. It encodes CAISGSSATSSYNEQFF. This chain joins TRBV10-3 and TRBJ2-1; D not resolved. Germline V gene lookup returns CDR1 ENHRY and CDR2 SYGVKD. Trimming removed 4 bases from V and 0 bases from J, with 16 bases in between. The CDR3 has 17 amino acids.

The chain uses TRBV6-5 and TRBJ2-3; D not certain. The length of the CDR3 is 14 residues. Trimming took 5 bases from V and 3 from J, leaving 12 bases between them. Germline CDR1 MNHEY, CDR2 SVGAGI. The CDR3 loop reads CASSLSSTTDTQYF. The CDR3 DNA reads as TGTGCCAGCAGTCTTAGTTCCACAACAGATACGCAGTATTTT.